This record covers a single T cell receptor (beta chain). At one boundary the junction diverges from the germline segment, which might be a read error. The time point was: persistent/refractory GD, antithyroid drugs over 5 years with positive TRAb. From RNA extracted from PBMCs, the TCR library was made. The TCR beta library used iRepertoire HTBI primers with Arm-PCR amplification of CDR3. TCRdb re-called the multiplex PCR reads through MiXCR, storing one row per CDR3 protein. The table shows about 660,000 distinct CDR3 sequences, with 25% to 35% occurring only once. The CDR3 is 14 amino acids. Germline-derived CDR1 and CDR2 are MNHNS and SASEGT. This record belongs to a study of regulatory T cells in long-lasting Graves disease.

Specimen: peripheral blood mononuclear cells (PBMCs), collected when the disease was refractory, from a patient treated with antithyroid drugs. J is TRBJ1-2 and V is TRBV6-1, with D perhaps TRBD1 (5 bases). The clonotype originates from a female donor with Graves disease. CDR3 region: CVSSAGTAAYGHTF. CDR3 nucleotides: TGTGTCAGCAGTGCTGGGACGGCGGCCTATGGCCACACCTTC.